This section outlines one T cell receptor beta chain sequence together with its context. Its cognate antigen is unknown. This sample was included in a study of Graves' ophthalmopathy and Graves' hyperthyroidism. Study background: Specimen type is peripheral blood, obtained at initial diagnosis before any treatment.

Germline V gene sequence: CDR1 DFQATT, CDR2 SNEGSKA (reference sequence). V lost 7 bases and J 4 bases, leaving 19 bases between the germline ends. This CDR3 region has 14 residues. Using RNA transcripts, the TCR beta CDR3 regions were amplified. An initial RT-PCR round employing HTBI primers preceded a second-round multiplex PCR. A single record per CDR3 protein comes from TCRdb applying MiXCR to the multiplex PCR reads. In the table there are almost 750,000 distinct CDR3 sequences, around 40% of which are singletons. Whole-study findings and limits: Blood also contained most of the expanded thyroid clonotypes above 0.001 frequency.

Every ophthalmopathy donor presented moderate-to-severe activity, CAS ≥3, NOSPECS ≥4 and duration under 3 months. The diagnosis was founded upon clinical symptoms, serum thyroxine, TRAb, thyroid ultrasound and orbital computed tomography. The sequencing input was peripheral blood. The sequence came from an adult man with Graves' ophthalmopathy. The chain recombines TRBV20-1 with TRBJ2-5; D is perhaps TRBD2 (5 bases). The CDR3 DNA reads TGCAGTGTCACGTCCCGGCCGAGGGTAGAGACCCAGTACTTC. Its translation: CSVTSRPRVETQYF.